A single sample gave rise to the 26 T cell receptor beta chains below, sequenced in a study of cytomegalovirus exposure and HLA in healthy donors. Use of 60 Vbeta and 13 Jbeta primers characterized the PCR. The protocol was immunoSEQ multiplex PCR, while the TCRdb copy is restricted to in-frame clones and leaves out a portion. Of 65,000 to 85,000 clones in the sample, 86% were seen once. Sequencing was performed on PBMCs. The receptors derive from a woman aged 30 to 39 in good health and CMV-seronegative.

The rearrangement uses TRBV11-2 and TRBJ2-1; 10 positions agree with TRBD2. Unmatched junction bases numbered 8, after V lost 5 bases and J lost 4 bases. Germline CDR1 is SGHAT and CDR2 is FQNNGV. The CDR3 is 16 amino acids. The CDR3 spells CASSPSIAGGYNEQFF. The CDR3 DNA reads TGTGCCAGCAGCCCGAGCATAGCGGGAGGTTACAATGAGCAGTTCTTC.

The chain's CDR3 is CASSLFAGMRDEQYF. DNA of the CDR3: TGTGCCAGCAGCTTATTCGCAGGGATGAGAGACGAGCAGTACTTC. The V call is TRBV7-9, the J call TRBJ2-7, with D possibly matching TRBD1 (5 bases). Germline-derived CDR1 and CDR2 are SEHNR and FQNEAQ (reference sequence). This CDR3 is 15 amino acids long. The V end was cut by 2 bases, the J end by 5 bases, with 16 bases between.

The rearrangement joins TRBV28 to TRBJ2-3; 14 bases line up with TRBD2. The length of the CDR3 is 17 residues. CDR1 MDHEN and CDR2 SYDVKM come from the germline V gene. V lost 6 bases to trimming and J lost 0 bases; unmatched junction nucleotides: 5. CDR3 loop: CASRGTSGSGSTDTQYF. CDR3 in DNA: TGTGCCAGCAGAGGGACTAGCGGGAGTGGCAGCACAGATACGCAGTATTTT.

The chain has TRBV7-3 and TRBJ2-7; tentative D call: TRBD2 (5 bases). Trimming took off 1 base at V and 5 bases at J, with 15 bases between the two ends. The CDR3 contains 15 residues. From germline, CDR1 is SGHTA and CDR2 FQGTGA. CDR3 sequence: CASSLMGGLADEQYF. The CDR3 region has the DNA TGTGCCAGCAGCTTAATGGGCGGGCTCGCGGACGAGCAGTACTTC.

The chain carries TRBV19 and TRBJ2-5; TRBD2 matches at 7 bases. This CDR3 region has 15 residues. V lost 4 bases and J lost 1; bases outside the gene matches: 6. Per germline, CDR1 LNHDA and CDR2 SQIVND (reference sequence). This CDR3 reads CASSRVLAPQETQYF. CDR3 in DNA: TGTGCCAGTAGTAGGGTACTAGCGCCCCAAGAGACCCAGTACTTC.

The CDR3 spells CASSIGGRASGSYEQYF. In nucleotides, the CDR3 is TGTGCCAGTAGTATTGGGGGCAGGGCTAGCGGCTCCTACGAGCAGTACTTC. V is TRBV19 and J is TRBJ2-7, with TRBD2 as a possible D gene (7 bases). The CDR3 sequence is 17 residues long. Germline V gene lookup returns CDR1 LNHDA and CDR2 SQIVND (reference sequence). V lost 3 bases and J lost 0, with 18 bases in between.

This clone showed up just a few times. The rearrangement uses TRBV6-5 and TRBJ1-5; 9 bases are shared with TRBD1. CDR1 is MNHEY, CDR2 SVGAGI, per germline. V lost 0 bases and J lost 6; bases outside the gene matches: 3. The CDR3 is made up of 15 amino acids. Here the CDR3 reads CASSYSWDRVQPQHF. The CDR3 region has the DNA TGTGCCAGCAGTTACTCCTGGGACAGGGTTCAGCCCCAGCATTTT.

The chain is built from TRBV28 and TRBJ2-3, with a weak D call TRBD1 (5 bases). This CDR3 region has 21 residues. Trimming pared 3 bases from V and 2 bases from J, leaving 30 bases between. The germline V gene has CDR1 MDHEN and CDR2 SYDVKM. CDR3 sequence: CASSFFYGSSEQGVFTDTQYF. The CDR3, as DNA: TGTGCCAGCAGTTTTTTTTATGGTTCGAGTGAGCAGGGCGTTTTCACAGATACGCAGTATTTT.

The gene calls are TRBV9 and TRBJ2-5; 10 nucleotides match TRBD1. There are 15 residues in the CDR3. CDR1 and CDR2 (germline): SGDLS, YYNGEE. With V trimmed by 4 bases and J by 5 bases, 8 bases remained unmatched. The CDR3 DNA follows: TGTGCCAGCAGCCTCGGACAGGGGGGTAGGGAGACCCAGTACTTC. Translating gives CASSLGQGGRETQYF. The full variable domain, completed using reference TRBV9 and TRBJ2-5, is DSGVTQTPKHLITATGQRVTLRCSPRSGDLSVYWYQQSLDQGLQFLIQYYNGEERAKGNILERFSAQQFPDLHSELNLSSLELGDSALYFCASSLGQGGRETQYFGPGTRLLVL.

V usage is TRBV28 and J usage is TRBJ2-5; TRBD1 matches 10 bases. Germline CDR1 MDHEN, CDR2 SYDVKM. The CDR3 loop spans 16 amino acids. Losses at the gene ends were 5 bases for V and 3 bases for J; bases not matched to a gene: 9. Here the CDR3 reads CASSGTGTGVEETQYF. The CDR3 bases are TGTGCCAGCAGTGGAACCGGGACAGGGGTGGAAGAGACCCAGTACTTC.

V usage is TRBV4-2 and J usage is TRBJ1-1; TRBD1 matches 7 bases. CDR3 size: 14 residues. V lost 5 bases, J lost 5 bases, and 8 bases stayed unmatched. Looked up from germline, CDR1 is LGHNA and CDR2 is YNFKEQ. The CDR3 nucleotides read TGTGCCAGCAGCAGACCAGGGGGTGGAACTGAAGCTTTCTTT. Its translation is CASSRPGGGTEAFF.

The rearrangement uses TRBV5-6 and TRBJ1-2; D uncertain. The CDR3 sequence is 15 residues long. In germline, CDR1 is SGHDT, CDR2 YYEEEE. The V gene lost 1 base and the J gene lost 5 bases, with 15 bases spanning the gap. The CDR3 DNA is TGTGCCAGCAGCTTGTGGTTCACAGCCGCATATGGCTACACCTTC. It translates to CASSLWFTAAYGYTF.

This clone is a singleton in its sample. One junction end disagrees with the germline gene, perhaps due to a read error. This chain uses TRBV10-3 with TRBJ1-2; 8 nucleotides align to TRBD1. Germline V gives CDR1 ENHRY, CDR2 SYGVKD. This CDR3 is built from 11 residues. CDR3 sequence (DNA): TGTGCCATCAGGACAGGGGTTGGCTACCCCTTC. The encoded protein is CAIRTGVGYPF.

This chain links TRBV10-3 with TRBJ2-5, with TRBD2 as a possible D gene (7 bases). The DNA end is a closer match to TRBJ2-7, so the J assignment may be wrong. The germline V gene encodes CDR1 ENHRY and CDR2 SYGVKD. The CDR3 runs 14 residues. This CDR3 is CAITRGGLSSEQYF. CDR3 sequence (DNA): TGTGCCATCACCCGCGGGGGCTTATCTAGCGAGCAGTACTTC.

The rearrangement joins TRBV6-1 to TRBJ2-7; TRBD1 agrees at 7 bases. Trimming took 4 bases from V and 3 from J; bases not matched to a gene: 3. Germline CDR1 and CDR2: MNHNS and SASEGT. The length of the CDR3 is 13 residues. This CDR3 is CASSGAGGYEQYF. DNA of the CDR3: TGTGCCAGCAGTGGGGCAGGGGGCTACGAGCAGTACTTC.

The rearrangement joins TRBV5-1 to TRBJ1-1; D is possibly TRBD1 (5 bases). This CDR3 is built from 16 residues. Trimming cost V 1 base and J 4 bases, with 17 bases left between them. CDR1 and CDR2 (germline): SGHRS, YFSETQ. CDR3 bases: TGCGCCAGCAGCTTGTACCAGGGCTGGTTGAGCACTGAAGCTTTCTTT. Protein product: CASSLYQGWLSTEAFF.

The chain has TRBV19 and TRBJ2-5, with 7 bases identical to TRBD1. This CDR3 is built from 12 residues. The J segment lost 0 bases and the V segment lost 9 bases, leaving 1 base of the junction unmatched. The germline V gene encodes CDR1 LNHDA and CDR2 SQIVND (reference sequence). The CDR3 sequence: CASGQDQETQYF. CDR3 nucleotide sequence: TGTGCCAGCGGACAGGACCAAGAGACCCAGTACTTC.

Only one count was recorded for this clone. The V call is TRBV5-1, the J call TRBJ2-2; 7 bases align to TRBD1. Germline CDR1 SGHRS, CDR2 YFSETQ. With V trimmed by 4 bases and J by 5 bases, 8 bases remained unmatched. The CDR3 has 15 amino acids. The CDR3 DNA is TGCGCCAGCAGCGACCGACAGGGCGGTACCGGGGAGCTGTTTTTT. This gives the protein CASSDRQGGTGELFF.

The CDR3 loop reads CASSSGQVSYEQYF. The CDR3 nucleotides are TGTGCCAGCAGCTCTGGACAGGTGTCCTACGAGCAGTACTTC. This chain joins TRBV13 and TRBJ2-5, with 7 bases aligning to TRBD1. The tail of the sequence fits TRBJ2-7 better, so the J call may be wrong. Germline V gene lookup returns CDR1 PRHDT and CDR2 FYEKMQ (reference sequence). This CDR3 is 14 amino acids long.

The CDR3 loop reads CASSTPGSNEKLFF. CDR3 nucleotides: TGTGCCAGTAGTACACCCGGGAGTAATGAAAAACTGTTTTTT. The V and J genes are TRBV19 and TRBJ1-4; D remains ambiguous. Germline V gene sequence: CDR1 LNHDA, CDR2 SQIVND (reference sequence). Trimming removed 4 bases at V and 4 bases at J, with 10 bases between. The CDR3 runs 14 residues. Full variable domain (rest looked up from reference TRBV19 and TRBJ1-4): DGGITQSPKYLFRKEGQNVTLSCEQNLNHDAMYWYRQDPGQGLRLIYYSQIVNDFQKGDIAEGYSVSREKKESFPLTVTSAQKNPTAFYLCASSTPGSNEKLFFGSGTQLSVL.

The J gene is TRBJ1-2, the V gene TRBV9; D is possibly TRBD1 (6 bases). The CDR3 extends over 14 amino acids. V dropped 6 bases and J dropped 1 base, with 13 bases sitting between them. Germline V lookup: CDR1 SGDLS, CDR2 YYNGEE. CDR3 in amino acids: CASTPGERNYGYTF. In nucleotides, the CDR3 is TGTGCCAGCACCCCAGGGGAGCGTAACTATGGCTACACCTTC.

The V gene is TRBV5-4, the J gene TRBJ1-3; the match to TRBD1 covers 9 bases. Germline CDR1 and CDR2: SGHNT and YYREEE (reference sequence). Trimming removed 4 bases from V and 0 bases from J; junction bases left unmatched: 5. The CDR3 has 16 amino acids. CDR3 in DNA: TGTGCCAGCAGCCGGGGACAGGGTTTCTCTGGAAACACCATATATTTT. Translation gives CASSRGQGFSGNTIYF.

The rearrangement joins TRBV5-6 to TRBJ2-7; 10 bases align to TRBD2. CDR1 is SGHDT and CDR2 is YYEEEE in the germline V gene. Trimming at V came to 4 bases and at J to 5 bases, leaving 12 bases not matched to a gene. The CDR3 runs 16 residues. The CDR3 DNA reads TGTGCCAGCAGCACCTCGACTAGCGGGCTTGATAACGAGCAGTACTTC. Translating it yields CASSTSTSGLDNEQYF.

The CDR3 DNA reads TGTGCCTTAACTCCCAAGGGGCGCTACGAGCAGTACTTC. It specifies CALTPKGRYEQYF. The genes are TRBV6-1 and TRBJ2-5; a possible D gene is TRBD1 (5 bases). The DNA end is more similar to TRBJ2-7, so the J call may be wrong. CDR1 MNHNS and CDR2 SASEGT come from the germline V gene. CDR3 length equals 13 residues.

The chain uses TRBV19 and TRBJ2-1; D may be TRBD2 (6 bases). With 7 bases removed from V and 2 bases from J, the gap between germline ends came to 18 bases. Germline V gene data show CDR1 as LNHDA and CDR2 as SQIVND (reference sequence). CDR3 length equals 16 residues. CDR3 loop: CASNPQGGNPYNEQFF. In nucleotides, the CDR3 is TGTGCCAGTAACCCGCAAGGCGGGAACCCCTACAATGAGCAGTTCTTC.

This clone was found once. The genes are TRBV4-2 and TRBJ1-6; D not certain. The CDR3 totals 15 residues. Germline CDR1 LGHNA, CDR2 YNFKEQ. V was shortened by 8 bases and J by 8 bases, with 19 bases between the two germline ends. As DNA, the CDR3 is TGTGCCAGCCGCCGGGCCTCGACTATTGATTCACCCCTCCACTTT. Its translation is CASRRASTIDSPLHF.